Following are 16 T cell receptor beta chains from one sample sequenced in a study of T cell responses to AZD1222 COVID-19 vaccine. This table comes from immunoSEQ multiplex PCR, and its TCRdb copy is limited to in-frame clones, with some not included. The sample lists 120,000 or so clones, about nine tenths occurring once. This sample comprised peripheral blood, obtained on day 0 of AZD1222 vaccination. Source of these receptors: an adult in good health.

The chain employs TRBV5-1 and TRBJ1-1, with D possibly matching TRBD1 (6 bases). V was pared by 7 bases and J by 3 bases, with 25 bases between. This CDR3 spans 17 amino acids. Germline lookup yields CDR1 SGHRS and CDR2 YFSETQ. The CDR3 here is CASSTYSNRAGDTEAFF. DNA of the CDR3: TGCGCCAGCTCGACCTATAGCAACAGGGCCGGAGACACTGAAGCTTTCTTT.

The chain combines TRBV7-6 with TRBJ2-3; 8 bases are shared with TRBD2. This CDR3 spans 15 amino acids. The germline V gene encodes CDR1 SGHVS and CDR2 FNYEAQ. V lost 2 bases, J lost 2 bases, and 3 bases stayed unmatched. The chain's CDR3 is CASSLTGGDTDTQYF. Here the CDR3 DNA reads TGTGCCAGCAGCTTAACGGGGGGGGACACAGATACGCAGTATTTT. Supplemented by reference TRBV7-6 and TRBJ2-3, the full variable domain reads GAGVSQSPRYKVTKRGQDVALRCDPISGHVSLYWYRQALGQGPEFLTYFNYEAQQDKSGLPNDRFSAERPEGSISTLTIQRTEQRDSAMYRCASSLTGGDTDTQYFGPGTRLTVL.

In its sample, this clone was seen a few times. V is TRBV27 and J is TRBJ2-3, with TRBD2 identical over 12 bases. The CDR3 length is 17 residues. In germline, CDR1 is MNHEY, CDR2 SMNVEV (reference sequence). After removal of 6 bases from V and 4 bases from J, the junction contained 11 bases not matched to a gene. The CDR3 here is CASSFRTSGTIADTQYF. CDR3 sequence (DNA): TGTGCCAGCAGCTTTCGGACTAGCGGGACAATTGCAGATACGCAGTATTTT.

In DNA, the CDR3 is TGTGCCAGTAGTATGAGTGACAGGGGGCTGACAGACTATGGCTACACCTTC. The encoded protein is CASSMSDRGLTDYGYTF. The V call is TRBV19, the J call TRBJ1-2, with TRBD1 matching over 10 bases. CDR3 length: 17 amino acids. Germline CDR1 and CDR2: LNHDA and SQIVND (reference sequence). The V gene end was trimmed by 3 bases and the J gene end by 3 bases; junction bases not matched to a gene: 10.

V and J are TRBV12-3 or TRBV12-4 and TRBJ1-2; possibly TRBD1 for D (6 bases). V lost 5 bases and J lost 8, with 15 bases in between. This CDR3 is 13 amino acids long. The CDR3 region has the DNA TGTGCCAGCAGTCTGGGACACCAGAGAGGCTACACCTTC. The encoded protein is CASSLGHQRGYTF.

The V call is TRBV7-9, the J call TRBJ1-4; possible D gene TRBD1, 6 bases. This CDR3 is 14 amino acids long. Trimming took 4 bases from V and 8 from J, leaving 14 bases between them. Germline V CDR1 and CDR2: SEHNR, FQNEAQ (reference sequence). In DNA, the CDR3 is TGTGCCAGCAGCTCCGTCGGGGGCAGCGAAAAACTGTTTTTT. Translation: CASSSVGGSEKLFF. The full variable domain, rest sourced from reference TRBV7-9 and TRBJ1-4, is DTGVSQNPRHKITKRGQNVTFRCDPISEHNRLYWYRQTLGQGPEFLTYFQNEAQLEKSRLLSDRFSAERPKGSFSTLEIQRTEQGDSAMYLCASSSVGGSEKLFFGSGTQLSVL.

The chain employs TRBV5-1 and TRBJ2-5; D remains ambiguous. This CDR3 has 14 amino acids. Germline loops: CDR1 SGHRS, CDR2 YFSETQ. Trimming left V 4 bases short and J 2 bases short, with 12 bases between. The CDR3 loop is CASSPPATQETQYF. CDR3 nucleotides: TGCGCCAGCAGCCCCCCCGCGACACAAGAGACCCAGTACTTC. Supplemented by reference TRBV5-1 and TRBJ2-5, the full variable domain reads KAGVTQTPRYLIKTRGQQVTLSCSPISGHRSVSWYQQTPGQGLQFLFEYFSETQRNKGNFPGRFSGRQFSNSRSEMNVSTLELGDSALYLCASSPPATQETQYFGPGTRLLVL.

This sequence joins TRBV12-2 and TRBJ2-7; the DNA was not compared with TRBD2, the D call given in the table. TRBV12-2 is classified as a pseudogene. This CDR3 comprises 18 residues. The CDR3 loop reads CASRPTRGKLAGMYEQYF. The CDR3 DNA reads TGTGCAAGTCGCCCCACCCGGGGGAAACTAGCGGGAATGTACGAGCAGTACTTC.

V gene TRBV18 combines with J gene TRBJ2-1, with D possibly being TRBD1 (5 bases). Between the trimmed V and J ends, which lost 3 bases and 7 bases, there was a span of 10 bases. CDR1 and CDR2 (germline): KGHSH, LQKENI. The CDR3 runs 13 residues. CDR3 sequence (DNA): TGTGCCAGCTCACCCCTGACAGCGAATGAGCAGTTCTTC. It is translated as CASSPLTANEQFF.

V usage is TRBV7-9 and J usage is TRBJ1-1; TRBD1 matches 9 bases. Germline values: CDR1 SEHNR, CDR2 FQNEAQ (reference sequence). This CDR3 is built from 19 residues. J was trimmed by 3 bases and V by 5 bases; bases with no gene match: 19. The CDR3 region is CASSPRTGGVGEMDTEAFF. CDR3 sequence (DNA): TGTGCCAGCAGCCCCCGCACAGGGGGCGTTGGGGAAATGGACACTGAAGCTTTCTTT.

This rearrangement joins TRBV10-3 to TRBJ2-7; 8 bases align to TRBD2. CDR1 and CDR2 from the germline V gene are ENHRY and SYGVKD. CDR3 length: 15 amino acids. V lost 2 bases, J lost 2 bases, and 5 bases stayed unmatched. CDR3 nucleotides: TGTGCCATCAGTGAGCCGGGACTAGTGGCCTACGAGCAGTACTTC. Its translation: CAISEPGLVAYEQYF.

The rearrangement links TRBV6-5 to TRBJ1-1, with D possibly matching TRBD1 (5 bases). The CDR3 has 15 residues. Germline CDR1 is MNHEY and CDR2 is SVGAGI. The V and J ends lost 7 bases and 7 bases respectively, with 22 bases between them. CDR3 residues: CASKSLGTGRIEAFF. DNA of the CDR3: TGTGCCAGCAAGAGCCTGGGCACAGGAAGAATTGAAGCTTTCTTT.

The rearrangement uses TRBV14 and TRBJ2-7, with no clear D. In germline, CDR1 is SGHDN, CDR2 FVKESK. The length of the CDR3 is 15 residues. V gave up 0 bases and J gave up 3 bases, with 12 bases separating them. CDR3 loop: CASSQDISRHYEQYF. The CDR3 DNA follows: TGTGCCAGCAGCCAAGATATTAGCAGGCACTACGAGCAGTACTTC.

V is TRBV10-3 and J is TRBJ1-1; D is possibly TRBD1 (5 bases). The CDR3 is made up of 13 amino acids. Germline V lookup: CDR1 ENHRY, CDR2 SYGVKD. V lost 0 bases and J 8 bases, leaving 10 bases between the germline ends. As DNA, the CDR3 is TGTGCCATCAGTGAGTCGGGACGGGGGGAAGCTTTCTTT. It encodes CAISESGRGEAFF.

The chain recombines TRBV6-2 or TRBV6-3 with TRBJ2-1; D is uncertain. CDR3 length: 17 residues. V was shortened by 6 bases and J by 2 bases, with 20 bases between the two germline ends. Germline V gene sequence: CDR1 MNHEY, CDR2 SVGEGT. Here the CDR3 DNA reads TGTGCCAGCAGCCAGCCACCTCCGACCGTGGCCTACAATGAGCAGTTCTTC. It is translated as CASSQPPPTVAYNEQFF.

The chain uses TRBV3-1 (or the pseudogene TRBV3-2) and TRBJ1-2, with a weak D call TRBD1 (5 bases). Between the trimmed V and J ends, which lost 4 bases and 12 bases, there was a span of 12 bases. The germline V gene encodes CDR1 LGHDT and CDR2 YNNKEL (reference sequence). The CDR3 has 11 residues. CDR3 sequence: CASSRATEHTF. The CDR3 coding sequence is TGTGCCAGCAGCCGGGCGACAGAACACACCTTC.